The 31 T cell receptor beta chains in this list originate from one sample, sequenced in a study of blood T cell repertoires in COVID-19. The repertoire was sequenced with immunoSEQ multiplex PCR; TCRdb's copy has only in-frame clones and lacks some. The table includes 200,000 to 250,000 clones, roughly 88% detected once. The sample taken for sequencing was peripheral blood. The receptor set was obtained from a young man with active or convalescent COVID-19.

The rearrangement joins TRBV7-9 to TRBJ2-7; TRBD1 aligns across 9 bases. V lost 4 bases, J lost 3 bases, and 1 base stayed unmatched. The CDR3 has 13 amino acids. The V gene's germline CDR1 is SEHNR and CDR2 FQNEAQ (reference sequence). The CDR3 loop is CASSSDRGYEQYF. The CDR3 DNA reads TGTGCCAGCAGCTCGGACAGGGGCTACGAGCAGTACTTC.

The V gene is TRBV30, the J gene TRBJ1-2, with D maybe TRBD1 (6 bases). Germline V gives CDR1 GTSNPN, CDR2 SVGIG (reference sequence). This CDR3 has 17 amino acids. Trimming left V 1 base short and J 4 bases short, with 22 bases between. The CDR3 coding sequence is TGTGCCTGGAGTGCTTCACGCCCCCGGGGGGCAGGCTATGGCTACACCTTC. Translated, it gives CAWSASRPRGAGYGYTF.

This clone was seen a single time. The rearrangement uses TRBV15 and TRBJ2-7, with 10 bases lining up with TRBD1. The J segment lost 3 bases and the V segment lost 0 bases, leaving 2 bases of the junction unmatched. This CDR3 has 15 residues. CDR1 is LNHNV, CDR2 YYDKDF, per germline (reference sequence). The CDR3 DNA sequence: TGTGCCACCAGCAGAGACCGGGACAGGGGCTACGAGCAGTACTTC. Its translation: CATSRDRDRGYEQYF.

The genes are TRBV4-1 and TRBJ2-7; D is perhaps TRBD2 (5 bases). CDR3 length equals 14 residues. Germline V gives CDR1 MGHRA, CDR2 YSYEKL. Trimming cost V 3 bases and J 2 bases, with 11 bases left between them. The CDR3 nucleotides are TGCGCCAGCAGCCAGGAGGCTAGGGCCTACGAGCAGTACTTC. This codes for CASSQEARAYEQYF.

The chain links TRBV27 to TRBJ1-5; a weak D match, TRBD1 (6 bases). The V gene lost 5 bases and the J gene lost 5 bases, with 13 bases spanning the gap. CDR1 is MNHEY, CDR2 SMNVEV, per germline (reference sequence). The CDR3 spans 14 residues. CDR3 loop: CASSIYRVDQPQHF. CDR3 in DNA: TGTGCCAGCAGTATCTACAGGGTCGATCAGCCCCAGCATTTT.

CDR3 sequence reads: CASSVEPWASPSYEQYF. The CDR3 nucleotides are TGTGCCAGCAGCGTAGAGCCTTGGGCTTCGCCCTCCTACGAGCAGTACTTC. The J gene is TRBJ2-7, the V gene TRBV9, with no clear D. The CDR3 consists of 17 residues. CDR1 and CDR2 from the germline V gene are SGDLS and YYNGEE. The V end was cut by 0 bases, the J end by 0 bases, with 16 bases between.

The chain carries TRBV6-5 and TRBJ1-5; D is ambiguous. The germline V gene has CDR1 MNHEY and CDR2 SVGAGI. This CDR3 is 13 amino acids long. Trimming shortened V by 4 bases and J by 2 bases, and 6 bases separated the two germline ends. The CDR3 region is CASSWQGNQPQHF. In DNA form, the CDR3 reads TGTGCCAGCAGTTGGCAGGGCAATCAGCCCCAGCATTTT.

V and J are TRBV4-3 and TRBJ1-5, with D possibly TRBD1 on 5 matching bases. Germline V gives CDR1 LGHNA, CDR2 YSLEER. The ends were cut back, 0 bases at V and 5 bases at J, with 8 bases in the middle. This CDR3 has 14 residues. The CDR3 loop is CASSQDWGDQPQHF. In DNA, the CDR3 is TGCGCCAGCAGCCAAGATTGGGGGGATCAGCCCCAGCATTTT.

The chain links TRBV25-1 to TRBJ1-1; tentative D call: TRBD1 (6 bases). V lost 4 bases and J lost 6, with 18 bases in between. There are 15 residues in the CDR3. Looked up from germline, CDR1 is MGHDK and CDR2 is SYGVNS. The CDR3 DNA is TGTGCCAGCAGTGGATGGACAGCTTCGAAACCTGAAGCTTTCTTT. Its protein is CASSGWTASKPEAFF.

The genes are TRBV7-2 and TRBJ2-7; TRBD2 matches 10 bases. This CDR3 region has 15 residues. CDR1 and CDR2 from the germline V gene are SGHTA and FQGNSA. V dropped 2 bases and J dropped 0; count of bases not matched to a gene: 1. CDR3 sequence (DNA): TGTGCCAGCAGCTTAACTAGCGGGAACTCCTACGAGCAGTACTTC. Translation: CASSLTSGNSYEQYF.

The J gene is TRBJ1-1, the V gene TRBV29-1, with D tentatively TRBD1 (5 bases). The CDR3 has 14 amino acids. Deletions cut 6 bases from V and 1 base from J, with 15 bases between. The germline gives CDR1 SQVTM, CDR2 ANQGSEA. The CDR3 here is CSVAPAGPNTEAFF. CDR3 bases: TGCAGCGTGGCCCCGGCGGGGCCGAACACTGAAGCTTTCTTT. The variable domain in full, completed from reference TRBV29-1 and TRBJ1-1, reads SAVISQKPSRDICQRGTSLTIQCQVDSQVTMMFWYRQQPGQSLTLIATANQGSEATYESGFVIDKFPISRPNLTFSTLTVSNMSPEDSSIYLCSVAPAGPNTEAFFGQGTRLTVV.

The chain has TRBV6-2 or TRBV6-3 and TRBJ1-1; the D gene is possibly TRBD1 (5 bases). Trimming shortened V by 0 bases and J by 11 bases, and 28 bases separated the two germline ends. Looked up from germline, CDR1 is MNHEY and CDR2 is SVGEGT. This CDR3 comprises 18 residues. CDR3 loop: CASSYSNRYTGIVDEAFF. The CDR3 DNA sequence: TGTGCCAGCAGTTACTCGAATCGGTATACAGGCATTGTGGATGAGGCTTTCTTT.

V and J are TRBV7-2 and TRBJ2-3, with D hard to call. The V end lost 3 bases, the J end lost 5 bases, and 9 bases lay between the germline ends. Germline V gives CDR1 SGHTA, CDR2 FQGNSA. This CDR3 spans 13 amino acids. CDR3 protein: CASSFEPLDTQYF. The CDR3 DNA follows: TGTGCCAGCAGCTTCGAGCCGCTAGATACGCAGTATTTT.

The chain uses TRBV7-9 and TRBJ2-1; D gene unclear. This CDR3 region has 10 residues. The V end was cut by 3 bases, the J end by 9 bases, with 3 bases between. Germline V CDR1 and CDR2: SEHNR, FQNEAQ (reference sequence). This CDR3 is CASSFREQFF. In DNA form, the CDR3 reads TGTGCCAGCAGCTTCCGTGAGCAGTTCTTC.

The chain links TRBV6-5 to TRBJ1-5; 7 positions agree with TRBD1. CDR1 and CDR2 from the germline V gene are MNHEY and SVGAGI. Trimming at V came to 2 bases and at J to 2 bases, leaving 6 bases not matched to a gene. The length of the CDR3 is 16 residues. The CDR3 here is CASSYTGQDRNQPQHF. As DNA, the CDR3 is TGTGCCAGCAGTTACACCGGACAGGACCGCAATCAGCCCCAGCATTTT.

The J gene is TRBJ2-5, the V gene TRBV12-3 or TRBV12-4; D gene ambiguous. V lost 2 bases to trimming and J lost 1 base, with 5 bases between them. This CDR3 is 13 amino acids long. The CDR3 DNA sequence: TGTGCCAGCAGTTTACACAGCCAAGAGACCCAGTACTTC. Translating it yields CASSLHSQETQYF.

This chain uses TRBV27 with TRBJ2-7; perhaps TRBD1 as D (6 bases). Trimming stripped 6 bases from V and 5 bases from J, with 11 bases between. This CDR3 has 12 residues. Per germline, CDR1 MNHEY and CDR2 SMNVEV (reference sequence). CDR3 in DNA: TGTGCCAGCAGCCTACAGGGACACGAGCAGTACTTC. It encodes CASSLQGHEQYF.

This chain joins TRBV25-1 and TRBJ1-1, with 7 bases that match TRBD1. V was pared by 4 bases and J by 8 bases, with 10 bases of the junction left unmatched. Per the germline V gene, CDR1 is MGHDK and CDR2 is SYGVNS. The CDR3 length is 14 residues. The CDR3 sequence is CASSGGQPVLEAFF. CDR3 nucleotides: TGTGCCAGCAGTGGGGGACAGCCGGTCTTGGAAGCTTTCTTT.

The chain is built from TRBV7-8 and TRBJ2-1; 12 bases are shared with TRBD2. Looked up from germline, CDR1 is SGHVS and CDR2 is FQNEAQ. The CDR3 has 21 residues. Losses at the gene ends were 5 bases for V and 0 bases for J; bases not matched to a gene: 17. CDR3 in DNA: TGTGCCAGCAGCCGCACCACCCTATCTAGCGGGAGGGACTACTCCTACAATGAGCAGTTCTTC. Its protein is CASSRTTLSSGRDYSYNEQFF.

The V call is TRBV27, the J call TRBJ1-6, with TRBD1 matching 10 bases. The CDR3 extends over 15 amino acids. V shed 1 base, J shed 15 bases, and the junction held 9 bases outside the gene matches. Germline CDR1 MNHEY, CDR2 SMNVEV (reference sequence). CDR3 DNA: TGTGCCAGCAGTTTATTGGGACAGGGGCAAGGGGACCTCCACTTT. Translated: CASSLLGQGQGDLHF.

The J gene is TRBJ1-2, the V gene TRBV7-8, with a possible D match to TRBD1 (5 bases). Germline V gene sequence: CDR1 SGHVS, CDR2 FQNEAQ. The CDR3 totals 14 residues. The V and J ends lost 5 bases and 4 bases respectively, with 14 bases between them. Written as DNA, the CDR3 is TGTGCCAGCAGCAAAGGAGGGACCCGCTATGGCTACACCTTC. It yields the protein CASSKGGTRYGYTF. Variable domain in full (rest from reference TRBV7-8 and TRBJ1-2): GAGVSQSPRYKVAKRGQDVALRCDPISGHVSLFWYQQALGQGPEFLTYFQNEAQLDKSGLPSDRFFAERPEGSVSTLKIQRTQQEDSAVYLCASSKGGTRYGYTFGSGTRLTVV.

This rearrangement joins TRBV9 to TRBJ1-4; the match to TRBD1 covers 8 bases. The length of the CDR3 is 14 residues. Per the germline V gene, CDR1 is SGDLS and CDR2 is YYNGEE. The V gene end was trimmed by 3 bases and the J gene end by 8 bases; junction bases not matched to a gene: 6. The CDR3 protein is CASSGTGLGEKLFF. As DNA, the CDR3 is TGTGCCAGCAGCGGGACAGGGTTAGGCGAAAAACTGTTTTTT.

The J gene is TRBJ2-2, the V gene TRBV29-1; 7 bases fit TRBD1. The trim removed 6 bases at V and 4 bases at J, leaving 5 bases unmatched. The CDR3 has 13 residues. The germline V gene encodes CDR1 SQVTM and CDR2 ANQGSEA. The CDR3 loop reads CSVGDSGTGELFF. Written as DNA, the CDR3 is TGCAGCGTCGGGGACAGCGGCACCGGGGAGCTGTTTTTT.

The gene calls are TRBV5-4 and TRBJ1-1, with TRBD1 matching over 7 bases. The CDR3 loop spans 14 amino acids. CDR1 is SGHNT, CDR2 YYREEE, per germline (reference sequence). Trimming cost V 6 bases and J 4 bases; bases outside gene matches: 9. CDR3 coding DNA: TGTGCCAGCACCGACAGGGTTGCCGGCACTGAAGCTTTCTTT. Its translation is CASTDRVAGTEAFF.

V is TRBV19 and J is TRBJ1-5, with 10 nucleotides matching TRBD1. Germline V CDR1 and CDR2: LNHDA, SQIVND (reference sequence). CDR3 length equals 15 residues. Unmatched junction bases numbered 8, after V lost 3 bases and J lost 9 bases. The CDR3: CASSIGGDRGRPQHF. DNA of the CDR3: TGTGCCAGTAGTATTGGGGGGGACAGGGGACGGCCCCAGCATTTT.

Concerning this clone: At one end, the junction sequence differs from germline, possibly due to a read error. This sequence joins TRBV7-7 and TRBJ2-1; a weak D match, TRBD2 (6 bases). CDR3 size: 13 residues. The germline gives CDR1 SSHAT, CDR2 FNYEAQ (reference sequence). The DNA for the CDR3 is TGTGCTAGCAGCCTGATTAGCGGTACGGAGCAGTTCTTC. Its translation is CASSLISGTEQFF.

This clone has only one observation. The gene calls are TRBV19 and TRBJ1-5, with D unclear. The V end was cut by 3 bases, the J end by 3 bases, with 18 bases between. The length of the CDR3 is 17 residues. The V gene's germline CDR1 is LNHDA and CDR2 SQIVND (reference sequence). The CDR3 nucleotides read TGTGCCAGTAGTATCGTCGCCGCGGGTAGACACAATCAGCCCCAGCATTTT. Protein: CASSIVAAGRHNQPQHF. Filled out from reference TRBV19 and TRBJ1-5, the complete variable domain reads DGGITQSPKYLFRKEGQNVTLSCEQNLNHDAMYWYRQDPGQGLRLIYYSQIVNDFQKGDIAEGYSVSREKKESFPLTVTSAQKNPTAFYLCASSIVAAGRHNQPQHFGDGTRLSIL.

A few counts support this clone. V usage is TRBV14 and J usage is TRBJ2-7; TRBD1 aligns across 7 bases. In germline, CDR1 is SGHDN, CDR2 FVKESK. The CDR3 contains 14 residues. V lost 0 bases to trimming and J lost 3 bases; unmatched junction nucleotides: 2. The CDR3 loop is CASSQETGYYEQYF. The DNA of the CDR3 is TGTGCCAGCAGCCAAGAGACAGGGTACTACGAGCAGTACTTC. Full variable domain (rest looked up from reference TRBV14 and TRBJ2-7): EAGVTQFPSHSVIEKGQTVTLRCDPISGHDNLYWYRRVMGKEIKFLLHFVKESKQDESGMPNNRFLAERTGGTYSTLKVQPAELEDSGVYFCASSQETGYYEQYFGPGTRLTVT.

The chain is built from TRBV5-8 and TRBJ2-1; 9 bases match TRBD1. J was trimmed by 5 bases and V by 5 bases; bases with no gene match: 5. There are 14 residues in the CDR3. Germline lookup yields CDR1 SGHTS and CDR2 YDEGEE. The CDR3 DNA reads as TGTGCCAGCAGGGGACAGGGTTATAACAATGAGCAGTTCTTC. Translating gives CASRGQGYNNEQFF. Together with reference TRBV5-8 and TRBJ2-1, the CDR3 gives the full variable domain: EAGVTQSPTHLIKTRGQQATLRCSPISGHTSVYWYQQALGLGLQFLLWYDEGEERNRGNFPPRFSGRQFPNYSSELNVNALELEDSALYLCASRGQGYNNEQFFGPGTRLTVL.

This chain links TRBV5-8 with TRBJ1-5; 7 bases are shared with TRBD1. The CDR3 is 15 amino acids. Unmatched junction bases numbered 1, after V lost 0 bases and J lost 1 base. Germline assignment: CDR1 SGHTS and CDR2 YDEGEE. The DNA of the CDR3 is TGTGCCAGCAGCTTGGAGGGGGCGAGCAATCAGCCCCAGCATTTT. Residues: CASSLEGASNQPQHF. Based on the CDR3 plus reference TRBV5-8 and TRBJ1-5, the full variable domain is EAGVTQSPTHLIKTRGQQATLRCSPISGHTSVYWYQQALGLGLQFLLWYDEGEERNRGNFPPRFSGRQFPNYSSELNVNALELEDSALYLCASSLEGASNQPQHFGDGTRLSIL.

This clone was seen just once. This chain connects TRBV7-9 to TRBJ2-7, with 8 bases that match TRBD2. Germline trimming cut 3 bases from V and 4 bases from J; bases unmatched to any gene: 11. CDR1 and CDR2 (germline): SEHNR, FQNEAQ (reference sequence). The CDR3 extends over 16 amino acids. The CDR3 loop is CASSFYGTSGIYEQYF. DNA of the CDR3: TGTGCCAGCAGCTTCTATGGTACTAGCGGAATATACGAGCAGTACTTC.